The TCR beta chain described here comes from a study of tissue T cells after allogeneic stem cell transplantation. Time point described: mouse harvest day 14 after allogeneic transplant. Each mouse received 10^7 T-cell-depleted marrow cells plus 10^6 splenic CD5+ T cells by tail vein. The germline CDR1 and CDR2 sequences are KGHPV and FQNQEV (reference sequence). Trimming removed 7 bases at V and 1 base at J, with 10 bases between. CDR3 length equals 14 residues. This clone is deemed medium-sized. What it binds is unknown. Gene names are mouse gene names. The read gets to within 1 residue of the CDR3 end, and the germline J gene fills in the rest. Study-wide results and limits: In patients and mice, blood and spleen missed much of tissue repertoire. Some tissue clones might be persisting host cells; their alloreactivity or antigen specificity was not determined.

Libraries were prepared by immunoSEQ multiplex PCR; TCRdb keeps only in-frame clonotypes and omits some of them. The sample includes around 5,200 clones, approximately 30% seen only once; the top ten take almost 4.5%. The origin of this receptor is a female BALB/c mouse given C57BL/6 T cells with graft-versus-host disease after an allogeneic hematopoietic cell transplant. This chain joins TRBV26 and TRBJ2-2; a possible D gene is TRBD1 (6 bases). The specimen sequenced was skin. The CDR3 loop is CASNRDKNTGQLYF. CDR3 DNA, as far as it was read: TGTGCCAGCAACCGGGACAAAAACACCGGGCAGCTCTAC.